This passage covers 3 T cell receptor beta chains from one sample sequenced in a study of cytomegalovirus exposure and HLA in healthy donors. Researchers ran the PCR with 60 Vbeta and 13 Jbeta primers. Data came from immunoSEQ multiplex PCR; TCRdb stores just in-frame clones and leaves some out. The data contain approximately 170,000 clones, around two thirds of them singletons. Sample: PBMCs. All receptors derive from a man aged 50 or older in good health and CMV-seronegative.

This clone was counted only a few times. CDR3 sequence: CASSYDGGLGYGYTF. The DNA for the CDR3 is TGTGCCAGCAGTTACGACGGGGGGCTGGGCTATGGCTACACCTTC. The chain has TRBV6-5 and TRBJ1-2; D possibly corresponds to TRBD1 (6 bases). Trimming cost V 2 bases and J 4 bases, with 14 bases left between them. The germline V gene has CDR1 MNHEY and CDR2 SVGAGI. The CDR3 spans 15 residues.

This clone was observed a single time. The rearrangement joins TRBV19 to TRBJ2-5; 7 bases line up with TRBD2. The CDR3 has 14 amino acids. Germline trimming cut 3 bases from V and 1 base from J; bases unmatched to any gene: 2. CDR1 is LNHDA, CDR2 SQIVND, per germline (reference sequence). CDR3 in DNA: TGTGCCAGTAGTATTAAGCGGGGCCAAGAGACCCAGTACTTC. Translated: CASSIKRGQETQYF. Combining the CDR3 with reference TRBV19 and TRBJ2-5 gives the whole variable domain DGGITQSPKYLFRKEGQNVTLSCEQNLNHDAMYWYRQDPGQGLRLIYYSQIVNDFQKGDIAEGYSVSREKKESFPLTVTSAQKNPTAFYLCASSIKRGQETQYFGPGTRLLVL.

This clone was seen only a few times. CDR3 residues: CASSYRQGRNTGELFF. For the CDR3, the DNA is TGCGCCAGCAGCTATAGACAGGGACGGAACACCGGGGAGCTGTTTTTT. The chain uses TRBV5-1 and TRBJ2-2, with 7 bases identical to TRBD1. CDR1 is SGHRS and CDR2 is YFSETQ in the germline V gene. This CDR3 region has 16 residues. Unmatched junction bases numbered 6, after V lost 3 bases and J lost 1 base.